The 25 T cell receptor beta chains given below trace back to one sample, sequenced in a study of T cell repertoires in cytomegalovirus infection. TCRdb fed the reads into MiXCR, producing one record per CDR3 protein. The sample shows a few hundred thousand distinct CDR3 sequences, about a sixth of them seen only once. Sequencing was done on a sample of CD8+ T cells from PBMCs. The receptors derive from a human donor in good health (CMV status not recorded). Some clones in this sample may be carry-over from other donors' samples.

The rearrangement uses TRBV12-3 or TRBV12-4 and TRBJ1-2, with TRBD1 identical over 9 bases. There are 15 residues in the CDR3. J gave up 2 bases and V 4 bases, and 5 bases lay outside the gene matches. CDR3 sequence: CASSSPGTGNYGYTF. In nucleotides, the CDR3 is TGTGCCAGCAGTTCCCCTGGGACAGGGAACTATGGCTACACCTTC.

A few counts support this clonotype. The chain recombines TRBV7-8 with TRBJ2-7; D is undetermined. The V and J ends lost 4 bases and 2 bases respectively, with 9 bases between them. This CDR3 has 13 residues. CDR1 is SGHVS and CDR2 is FQNEAQ in the germline V gene. The CDR3 region is CASSSSLTYEQYF. The CDR3 DNA sequence: TGTGCCAGCAGCTCCTCCCTGACCTACGAGCAGTACTTC.

For this clonotype: A read error may produce the germline difference seen at one junction end. This rearrangement joins TRBV5-1 to TRBJ2-7, with TRBD1 matching 8 bases. This CDR3 spans 15 amino acids. Germline-derived CDR1 and CDR2 are SGHRS and YFSETQ. The DNA for the CDR3 is TGCGCCAGCAGCTTGAACTCCGGGACAGGAAGCAAAAAGCACTTC. It codes for CASSLNSGTGSKKHF.

The chain combines TRBV5-5 with TRBJ2-1, with TRBD1 as a possible D gene (6 bases). The length of the CDR3 is 16 residues. V lost 0 bases, J lost 2 bases, and 12 bases lay in between. CDR1 is SGHKS and CDR2 is YYEKEE in the germline V gene (reference sequence). As DNA, the CDR3 is TGTGCCAGCAGCTTGGGAGTCGCAGGGGCCTACAATGAGCAGTTCTTC. Translated: CASSLGVAGAYNEQFF.

This clonotype was found many times. The rearrangement uses TRBV20-1 and TRBJ2-7, with D possibly matching TRBD2 (6 bases). The CDR3 is 15 residues long. The V end lost 3 bases, the J end lost 4 bases, and 19 bases lay between the germline ends. Germline-derived CDR1 and CDR2 are DFQATT and SNEGSKA (reference sequence). The DNA for the CDR3 is TGCAGTGCTAGCCCCCCGACCGGGGGTGAGTACGAGCAGTACTTC. It translates to CSASPPTGGEYEQYF.

This clonotype has only a few counts. CDR3 bases: TGTGCCAGCAGGTTCCGGGACAGGGTCGTCCTGGATGAGCAGTTCTTC. As protein: CASRFRDRVVLDEQFF. The chain carries TRBV6-2 or TRBV6-3 and TRBJ2-1; 9 bases are shared with TRBD1. This CDR3 spans 16 amino acids. The trim removed 6 bases at V and 8 bases at J, leaving 14 bases unmatched. Germline V lookup: CDR1 MNHEY, CDR2 SVGEGT.

This clonotype showed up many times. This chain connects TRBV7-8 to TRBJ2-5, with TRBD1 matching 7 bases. J was trimmed by 1 base and V by 4 bases; bases with no gene match: 6. Germline CDR1 is SGHVS and CDR2 is FQNEAQ. The CDR3 has 15 amino acids. This chain's CDR3 is CASSSHRGPQETQYF. In nucleotides, the CDR3 is TGTGCCAGCAGCTCCCACAGGGGACCCCAAGAGACCCAGTACTTC.

This clonotype was recorded many times. This sequence joins TRBV4-1 and TRBJ2-1; D perhaps matches TRBD2 (7 bases). Per germline, CDR1 MGHRA and CDR2 YSYEKL. V gave up 4 bases and J gave up 4 bases, with 17 bases separating them. The CDR3 is made up of 16 amino acids. DNA for the CDR3: TGCGCCAGCAGCCCTCCTGAGGGGGGGCCGTACAATGAGCAGTTCTTC. The encoded protein is CASSPPEGGPYNEQFF.

This clonotype showed up just a few times. The chain joins TRBV27 to TRBJ2-1, with 7 bases lining up with TRBD2. Germline V CDR1 and CDR2: MNHEY, SMNVEV (reference sequence). This CDR3 has 17 residues. J lost 1 base, V lost 6 bases, and 12 bases had no gene match. The CDR3 DNA sequence: TGTGCCAGCAGGGTCGCCGGGGGGATATATTCCTACAATGAGCAGTTCTTC. The encoded protein is CASRVAGGIYSYNEQFF.

This clonotype occurred many times. This rearrangement joins TRBV7-9 to TRBJ1-1; D gene ambiguous. The V gene lost 1 base and the J gene lost 4 bases, with 10 bases spanning the gap. The germline gives CDR1 SEHNR, CDR2 FQNEAQ (reference sequence). The CDR3 consists of 14 residues. The DNA for the CDR3 is TGTGCCAGCAGCTTAGTACTAGGGATCACTGAAGCTTTCTTT. Amino acids: CASSLVLGITEAFF.

This clonotype came up a few times. The V and J genes are TRBV5-5 and TRBJ1-1; 10 bases match TRBD1. Germline CDR1 and CDR2: SGHKS and YYEKEE (reference sequence). CDR3 size: 14 residues. V trimming: 4 bases; J trimming: 3 bases; junction bases outside the gene matches: 3. DNA for the CDR3: TGTGCCAGCAGCCCGGACAGGGGGTACACTGAAGCTTTCTTT. Its protein is CASSPDRGYTEAFF. The whole variable domain, filled in from reference TRBV5-5 and TRBJ1-1, reads DAGVTQSPTHLIKTRGQQVTLRCSPISGHKSVSWYQQVLGQGPQFIFQYYEKEERGRGNFPDRFSARQFPNYSSELNVNALLLGDSALYLCASSPDRGYTEAFFGQGTRLTVV.

This clonotype was counted at least ten times. V and J are TRBV14 and TRBJ2-2, with no clear D. From germline, CDR1 is SGHDN and CDR2 FVKESK. Trimming stripped 3 bases from V and 3 bases from J, with 17 bases between. There are 17 residues in the CDR3. The CDR3 DNA sequence: TGTGCCAGCAGCCACCTCCGATTCGCTACGGACACCGGGGAGCTGTTTTTT. Translating it yields CASSHLRFATDTGELFF.

The V gene is TRBV5-1, the J gene TRBJ2-2; unclear D gene. CDR1 and CDR2 from the germline V gene are SGHRS and YFSETQ. The ends were cut back, 4 bases at V and 2 bases at J, with 15 bases in the middle. This CDR3 has 16 amino acids. The CDR3, as DNA: TGCGCCAGCAGCCATGGACCCATGGTAAACACCGGGGAGCTGTTTTTT. This sequence encodes CASSHGPMVNTGELFF. Looking up the rest from reference TRBV5-1 and TRBJ2-2 gives the full variable domain: KAGVTQTPRYLIKTRGQQVTLSCSPISGHRSVSWYQQTPGQGLQFLFEYFSETQRNKGNFPGRFSGRQFSNSRSEMNVSTLELGDSALYLCASSHGPMVNTGELFFGEGSRLTVL.

This clonotype was seen ten or more times. The chain couples TRBV10-3 to TRBJ1-5, with 8 positions matching TRBD1. Germline values: CDR1 ENHRY, CDR2 SYGVKD. The CDR3 is 16 residues long. Losses at the gene ends were 2 bases for V and 4 bases for J; bases not matched to a gene: 7. CDR3 protein: CAISEASDRGNQPQHF. As DNA, the CDR3 is TGTGCCATCAGTGAGGCGTCTGACAGGGGAAATCAGCCCCAGCATTTT.

This clonotype has just a few counts. The chain uses TRBV9 and TRBJ2-1; D could derive from TRBD1 or TRBD2 (6 bases each). Germline V gene data show CDR1 as SGDLS and CDR2 as YYNGEE. There are 16 residues in the CDR3. Trimming stripped 0 bases from V and 2 bases from J, with 12 bases between. This CDR3 reads CASSVGQGTPYNEQFF. The DNA of the CDR3 is TGTGCCAGCAGCGTAGGGCAGGGGACTCCCTACAATGAGCAGTTCTTC.

This clonotype was counted many times. The chain joins TRBV5-8 to TRBJ2-3, with TRBD2 identical over 8 bases. J lost 4 bases, V lost 2 bases, and 6 bases had no gene match. CDR1 is SGHTS and CDR2 is YDEGEE in the germline V gene. CDR3 size: 15 residues. Written as DNA, the CDR3 is TGTGCCAGCAGCTTTGGTGTCGGGGGGGCAGATACGCAGTATTTT. Amino acids: CASSFGVGGADTQYF.

The J gene is TRBJ2-3, the V gene TRBV4-3, with TRBD1 as a possible D gene (5 bases). V was shortened by 0 bases and J by 1 base, with 17 bases between the two germline ends. The V gene's germline CDR1 is LGHNA and CDR2 YSLEER. There are 18 residues in the CDR3. CDR3 nucleotide sequence: TGCGCCAGCAGCCAAGAAATTACCAGGGCAGGAGGCACAGATACGCAGTATTTT. Encoded protein: CASSQEITRAGGTDTQYF.

This clonotype came up many times. CDR3 region: CASSELGTNQPQHF. CDR3 sequence (DNA): TGTGCCAGCAGCGAACTCGGGACTAATCAGCCCCAGCATTTT. The chain uses TRBV7-9 and TRBJ1-5; the D gene is possibly TRBD1 (5 bases). The V end was cut by 5 bases, the J end by 4 bases, with 12 bases between. This CDR3 contains 14 residues. The germline V gene encodes CDR1 SEHNR and CDR2 FQNEAQ (reference sequence).

The chain joins TRBV29-1 to TRBJ1-2; D might be TRBD1 (6 bases). Trimming took 5 bases from V and 5 from J, leaving 12 bases between them. The CDR3 spans 12 residues. The germline gives CDR1 SQVTM, CDR2 ANQGSEA. The DNA of the CDR3 is TGCAGCGTTAGTACAGGGCTATATGGCTACACCTTC. It encodes CSVSTGLYGYTF.

The chain links TRBV19 to TRBJ1-1, with 7 positions matching TRBD1. Trimming took 3 bases from V and 3 from J; bases not matched to a gene: 7. The germline V gene encodes CDR1 LNHDA and CDR2 SQIVND (reference sequence). There are 15 residues in the CDR3. The CDR3: CASSIGFTGDTEAFF. CDR3 DNA: TGTGCCAGTAGTATTGGTTTTACAGGGGACACTGAAGCTTTCTTT.

This chain uses TRBV7-9 with TRBJ1-2; no clear D. Deletions cut 3 bases from V and 1 base from J, with 21 bases between. The CDR3 is 18 amino acids. Germline lookup yields CDR1 SEHNR and CDR2 FQNEAQ (reference sequence). CDR3 bases: TGTGCCAGCAGCTTCAGCAAAATTATTAAGCCTTTTAACTATGGCTACACCTTC. Translating it yields CASSFSKIIKPFNYGYTF.

This clonotype was detected many times. The DNA for the CDR3 is TGTGCCAGCAGTTTAGACAGAGAGTACCAAGAGACCCAGTACTTC. Translated, it gives CASSLDREYQETQYF. The chain is built from TRBV12-3 or TRBV12-4 and TRBJ2-5; D gene uncertain. Trimming cost V 1 base and J 0 bases, with 9 bases left between them. The CDR3 has 15 residues.

This clonotype was counted only a few times. The rearrangement uses TRBV7-9 and TRBJ2-1; 9 nucleotides match TRBD2. This CDR3 comprises 14 residues. CDR1 and CDR2 from the germline V gene are SEHNR and FQNEAQ (reference sequence). Trimming removed 1 base from V and 10 bases from J; junction bases left unmatched: 5. The DNA of the CDR3 is TGTGCCAGCAGCTTAGTGACTAGCGGCCCAGAGCAGTTCTTC. As protein: CASSLVTSGPEQFF.

This clonotype was counted at least ten times. The CDR3 protein is CASSYLRYTEAFF. The CDR3, as DNA: TGTGCCAGCAGTTACCTCAGGTACACTGAAGCTTTCTTT. The chain is built from TRBV6-2 or TRBV6-3 and TRBJ1-1; D remains ambiguous. Germline CDR1 reads MNHEY; CDR2 reads SVGEGT. V gave up 2 bases and J gave up 3 bases, with 7 bases separating them. The CDR3 contains 13 residues.

This chain links TRBV6-6 with TRBJ1-1; maybe TRBD1 (5 bases). CDR3 size: 15 residues. Germline assignment: CDR1 MNHNY and CDR2 SVGAGI (reference sequence). Trimming left V 8 bases short and J 2 bases short, with 18 bases between. Here the CDR3 DNA reads TGTGCCAGCGCGGGCCAGCAAACAGGTAACACTGAAGCTTTCTTT. Its translation is CASAGQQTGNTEAFF.